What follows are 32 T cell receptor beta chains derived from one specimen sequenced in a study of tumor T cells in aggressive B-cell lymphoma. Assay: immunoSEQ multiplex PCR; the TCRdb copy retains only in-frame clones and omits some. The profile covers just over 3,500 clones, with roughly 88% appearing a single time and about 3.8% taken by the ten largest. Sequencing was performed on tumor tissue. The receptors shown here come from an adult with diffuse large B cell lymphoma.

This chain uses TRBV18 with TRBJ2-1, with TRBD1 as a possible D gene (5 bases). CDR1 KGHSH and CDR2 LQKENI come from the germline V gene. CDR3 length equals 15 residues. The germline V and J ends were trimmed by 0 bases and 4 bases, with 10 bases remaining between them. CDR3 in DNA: TGTGCCAGCTCACCACCGGTGAACAGGTACAATGAGCAGTTCTTC. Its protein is CASSPPVNRYNEQFF.

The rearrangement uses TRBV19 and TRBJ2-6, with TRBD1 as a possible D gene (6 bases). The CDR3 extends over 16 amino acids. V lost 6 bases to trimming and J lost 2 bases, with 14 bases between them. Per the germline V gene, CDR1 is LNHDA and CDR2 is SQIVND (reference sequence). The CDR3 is CASRNRAQTGANVLTF. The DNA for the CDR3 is TGTGCCAGTAGGAACAGGGCCCAGACTGGGGCCAACGTCCTGACTTTC.

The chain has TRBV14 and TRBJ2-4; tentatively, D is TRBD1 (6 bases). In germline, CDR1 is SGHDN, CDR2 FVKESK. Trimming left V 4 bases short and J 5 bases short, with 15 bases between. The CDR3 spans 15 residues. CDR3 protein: CASSPRLQGQNIQYF. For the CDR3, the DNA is TGTGCCAGCAGCCCAAGGTTACAGGGCCAAAACATTCAGTACTTC.

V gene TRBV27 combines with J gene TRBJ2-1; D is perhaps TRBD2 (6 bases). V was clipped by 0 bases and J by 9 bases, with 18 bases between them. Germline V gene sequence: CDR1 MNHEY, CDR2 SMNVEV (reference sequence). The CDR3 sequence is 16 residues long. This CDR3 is CASSLSGGPGVGEQFF. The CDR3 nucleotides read TGTGCCAGCAGTTTATCGGGAGGACCGGGGGTGGGTGAGCAGTTCTTC.

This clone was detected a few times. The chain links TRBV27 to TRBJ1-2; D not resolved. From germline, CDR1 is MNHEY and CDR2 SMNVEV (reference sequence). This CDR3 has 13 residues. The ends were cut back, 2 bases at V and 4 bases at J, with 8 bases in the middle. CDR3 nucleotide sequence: TGTGCCAGCAGTTTAATGGGAGGCTATGGCTACACCTTC. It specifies CASSLMGGYGYTF.

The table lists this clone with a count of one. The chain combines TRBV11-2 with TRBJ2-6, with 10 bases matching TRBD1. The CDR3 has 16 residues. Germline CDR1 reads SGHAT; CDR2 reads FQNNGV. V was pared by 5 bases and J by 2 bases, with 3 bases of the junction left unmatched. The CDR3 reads CASSGGTGAGANVLTF. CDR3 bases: TGTGCCAGCAGCGGGGGGACAGGGGCTGGGGCCAACGTCCTGACTTTC.

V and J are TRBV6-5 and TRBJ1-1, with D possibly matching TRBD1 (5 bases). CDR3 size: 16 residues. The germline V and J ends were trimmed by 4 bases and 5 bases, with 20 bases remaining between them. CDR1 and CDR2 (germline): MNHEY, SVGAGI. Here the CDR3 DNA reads TGTGCCAGCAGTTCCCTCGGGGGGAAGGGTTTGACTGAAGCTTTCTTT. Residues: CASSSLGGKGLTEAFF.

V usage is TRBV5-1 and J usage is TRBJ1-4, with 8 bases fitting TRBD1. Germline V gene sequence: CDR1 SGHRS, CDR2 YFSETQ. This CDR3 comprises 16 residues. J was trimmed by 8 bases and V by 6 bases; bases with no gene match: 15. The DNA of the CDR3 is TGCGCCAGCAAGAATGACGGACAGGGTAGGAGGGAAAAACTGTTTTTT. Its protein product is CASKNDGQGRREKLFF.

CDR3 residues: CASTTLQGSYEKLFF. Written as DNA, the CDR3 is TGTGCCAGCACTACACTACAGGGCTCGTATGAAAAACTGTTTTTT. V and J are TRBV19 and TRBJ1-4; tentative D call: TRBD1 (6 bases). The V gene's germline CDR1 is LNHDA and CDR2 SQIVND (reference sequence). This CDR3 spans 15 amino acids. V gave up 9 bases and J gave up 6 bases, with 20 bases separating them.

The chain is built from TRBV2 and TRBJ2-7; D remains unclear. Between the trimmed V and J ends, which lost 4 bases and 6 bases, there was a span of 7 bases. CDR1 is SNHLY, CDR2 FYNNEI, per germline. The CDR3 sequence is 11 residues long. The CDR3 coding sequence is TGTGCCAGCAGTGTCCAGGTCGAGCAGTACTTC. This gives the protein CASSVQVEQYF.

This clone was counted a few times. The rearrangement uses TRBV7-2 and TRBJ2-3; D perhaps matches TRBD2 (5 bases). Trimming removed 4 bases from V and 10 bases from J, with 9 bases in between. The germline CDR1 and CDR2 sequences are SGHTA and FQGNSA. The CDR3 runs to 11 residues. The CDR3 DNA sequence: TGTGCCAGCAGCTCCACTAGGGCGCAGTATTTT. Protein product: CASSSTRAQYF.

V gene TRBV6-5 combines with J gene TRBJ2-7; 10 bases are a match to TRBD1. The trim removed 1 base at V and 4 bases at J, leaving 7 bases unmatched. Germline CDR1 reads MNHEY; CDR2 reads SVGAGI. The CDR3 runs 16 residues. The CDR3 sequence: CASSYWSGTGEYEQYF. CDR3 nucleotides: TGTGCCAGCAGTTACTGGTCCGGGACAGGGGAATACGAGCAGTACTTC.

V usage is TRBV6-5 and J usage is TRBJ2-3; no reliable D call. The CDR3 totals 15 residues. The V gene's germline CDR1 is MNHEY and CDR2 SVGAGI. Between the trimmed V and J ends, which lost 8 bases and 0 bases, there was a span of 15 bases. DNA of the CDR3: TGTGCCAGCGCCTGGCGCGGAGAGAGCACAGATACGCAGTATTTT. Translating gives CASAWRGESTDTQYF.

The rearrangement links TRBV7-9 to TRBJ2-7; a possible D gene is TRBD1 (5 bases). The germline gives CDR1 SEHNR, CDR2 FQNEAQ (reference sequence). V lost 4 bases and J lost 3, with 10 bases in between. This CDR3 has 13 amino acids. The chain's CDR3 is CASSWPGHYEQYF. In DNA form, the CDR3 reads TGTGCCAGCAGCTGGCCAGGACACTACGAGCAGTACTTC.

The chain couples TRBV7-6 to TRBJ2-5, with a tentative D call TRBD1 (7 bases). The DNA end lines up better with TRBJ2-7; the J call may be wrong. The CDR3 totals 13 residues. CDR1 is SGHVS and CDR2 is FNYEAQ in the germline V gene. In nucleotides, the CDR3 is TGTGCCAGCAGCTTAGGGCAGGGGGGCGAGCAGTACTTC. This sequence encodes CASSLGQGGEQYF.

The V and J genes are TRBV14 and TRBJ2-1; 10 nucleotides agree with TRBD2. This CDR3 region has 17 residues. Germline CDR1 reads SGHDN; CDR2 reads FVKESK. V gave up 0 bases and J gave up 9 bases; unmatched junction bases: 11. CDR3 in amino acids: CASSQDFQRGGPFEQFF. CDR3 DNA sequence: TGTGCCAGCAGCCAAGATTTCCAGCGGGGGGGCCCGTTTGAGCAGTTCTTC. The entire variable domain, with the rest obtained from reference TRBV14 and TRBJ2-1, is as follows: EAGVTQFPSHSVIEKGQTVTLRCDPISGHDNLYWYRRVMGKEIKFLLHFVKESKQDESGMPNNRFLAERTGGTYSTLKVQPAELEDSGVYFCASSQDFQRGGPFEQFFGPGTRLTVL.

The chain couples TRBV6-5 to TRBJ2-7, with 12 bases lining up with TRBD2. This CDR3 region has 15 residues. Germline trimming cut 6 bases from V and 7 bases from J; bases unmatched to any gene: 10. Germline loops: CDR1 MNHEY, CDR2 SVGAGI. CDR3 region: CASSLYRTSGVEQYF. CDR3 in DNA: TGTGCCAGCAGCTTATACCGGACTAGCGGGGTGGAGCAGTACTTC.

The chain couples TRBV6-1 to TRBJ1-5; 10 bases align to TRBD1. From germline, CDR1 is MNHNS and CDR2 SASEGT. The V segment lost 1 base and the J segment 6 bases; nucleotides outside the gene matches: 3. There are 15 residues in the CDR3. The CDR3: CASSEVGTGVQPQHF. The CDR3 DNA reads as TGTGCCAGCAGTGAAGTAGGGACAGGGGTTCAGCCCCAGCATTTT.

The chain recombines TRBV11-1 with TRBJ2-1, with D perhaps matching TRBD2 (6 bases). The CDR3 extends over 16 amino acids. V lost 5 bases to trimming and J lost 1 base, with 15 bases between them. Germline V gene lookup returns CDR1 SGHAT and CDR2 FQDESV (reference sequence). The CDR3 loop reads CASSTPGDSSYNEQFF. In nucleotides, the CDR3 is TGTGCCAGCAGCACCCCCGGGGACTCTTCCTACAATGAGCAGTTCTTC. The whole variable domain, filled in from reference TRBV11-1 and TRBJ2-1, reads EAEVAQSPRYKITEKSQAVAFWCDPISGHATLYWYRQILGQGPELLVQFQDESVVDDSQLPKDRFSAERLKGVDSTLKIQPAELGDSAMYLCASSTPGDSSYNEQFFGPGTRLTVL.

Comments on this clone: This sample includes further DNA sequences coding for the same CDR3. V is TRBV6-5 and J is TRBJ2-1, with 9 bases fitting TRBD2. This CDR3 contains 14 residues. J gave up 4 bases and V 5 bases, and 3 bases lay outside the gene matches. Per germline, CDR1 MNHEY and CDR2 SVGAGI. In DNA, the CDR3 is TGTGCCAGCAGTGTACTAGCGGGTTACAATGAGCAGTTCTTC. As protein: CASSVLAGYNEQFF.

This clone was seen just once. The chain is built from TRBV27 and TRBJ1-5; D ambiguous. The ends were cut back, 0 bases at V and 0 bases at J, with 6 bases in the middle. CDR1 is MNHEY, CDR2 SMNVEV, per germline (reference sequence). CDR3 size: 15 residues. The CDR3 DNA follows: TGTGCCAGCAGTTTATCGGGCTATAGCAATCAGCCCCAGCATTTT. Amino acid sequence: CASSLSGYSNQPQHF.

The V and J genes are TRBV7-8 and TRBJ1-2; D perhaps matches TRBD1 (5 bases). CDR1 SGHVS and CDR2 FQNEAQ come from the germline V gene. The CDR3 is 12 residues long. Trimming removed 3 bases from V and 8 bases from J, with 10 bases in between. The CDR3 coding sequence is TGTGCCAGCAGCTTCGACAGTAGCGGCTACACCTTC. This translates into CASSFDSSGYTF.

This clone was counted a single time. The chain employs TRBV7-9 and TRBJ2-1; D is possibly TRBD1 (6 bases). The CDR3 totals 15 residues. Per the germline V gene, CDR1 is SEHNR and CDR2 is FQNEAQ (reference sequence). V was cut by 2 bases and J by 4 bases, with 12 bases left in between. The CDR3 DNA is TGTGCCAGCAGCTTATTGTCAGGACAGTACAATGAGCAGTTCTTC. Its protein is CASSLLSGQYNEQFF.

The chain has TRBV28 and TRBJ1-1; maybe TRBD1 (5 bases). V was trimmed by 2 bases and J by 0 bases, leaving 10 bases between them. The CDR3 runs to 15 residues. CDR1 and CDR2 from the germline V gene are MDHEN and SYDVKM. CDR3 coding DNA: TGTGCCAGCAGTTTAAGTACAGGACTGAACACTGAAGCTTTCTTT. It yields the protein CASSLSTGLNTEAFF.

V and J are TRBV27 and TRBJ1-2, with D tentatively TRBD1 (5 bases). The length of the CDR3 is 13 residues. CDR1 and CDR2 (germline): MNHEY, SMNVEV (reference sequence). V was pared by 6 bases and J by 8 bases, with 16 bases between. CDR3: CASSPSRAFGYTF. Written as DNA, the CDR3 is TGTGCCAGCAGCCCCAGCAGGGCGTTCGGCTACACCTTC.

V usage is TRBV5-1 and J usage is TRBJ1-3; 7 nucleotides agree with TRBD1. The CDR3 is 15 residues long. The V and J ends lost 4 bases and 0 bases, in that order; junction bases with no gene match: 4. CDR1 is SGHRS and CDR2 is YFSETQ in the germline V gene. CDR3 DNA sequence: TGCGCCAGCAGCAGGGACAGCGACTCTGGAAACACCATATATTTT. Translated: CASSRDSDSGNTIYF.

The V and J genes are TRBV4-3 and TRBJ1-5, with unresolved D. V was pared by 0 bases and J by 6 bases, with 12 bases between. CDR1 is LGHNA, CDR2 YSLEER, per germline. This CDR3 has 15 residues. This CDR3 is CASSQEDGGSQPQHF. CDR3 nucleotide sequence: TGCGCCAGCAGCCAAGAGGATGGTGGGAGTCAGCCCCAGCATTTT.

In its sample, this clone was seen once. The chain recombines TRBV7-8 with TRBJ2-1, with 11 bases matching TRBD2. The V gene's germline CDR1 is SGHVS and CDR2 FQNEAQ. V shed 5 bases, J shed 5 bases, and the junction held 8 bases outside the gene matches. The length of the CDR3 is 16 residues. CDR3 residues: CASSPRLAGQHNEQFF. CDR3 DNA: TGTGCCAGCAGCCCCCGACTAGCGGGGCAACACAATGAGCAGTTCTTC. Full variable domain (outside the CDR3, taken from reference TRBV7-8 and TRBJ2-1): GAGVSQSPRYKVAKRGQDVALRCDPISGHVSLFWYQQALGQGPEFLTYFQNEAQLDKSGLPSDRFFAERPEGSVSTLKIQRTQQEDSAVYLCASSPRLAGQHNEQFFGPGTRLTVL.

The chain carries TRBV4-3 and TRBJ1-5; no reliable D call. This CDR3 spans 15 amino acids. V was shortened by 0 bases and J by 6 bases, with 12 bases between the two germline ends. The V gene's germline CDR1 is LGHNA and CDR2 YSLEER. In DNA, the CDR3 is TGCGCCAGCAGCCAAGAAGCGGGATCCATTCAGCCCCAGCATTTT. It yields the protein CASSQEAGSIQPQHF.

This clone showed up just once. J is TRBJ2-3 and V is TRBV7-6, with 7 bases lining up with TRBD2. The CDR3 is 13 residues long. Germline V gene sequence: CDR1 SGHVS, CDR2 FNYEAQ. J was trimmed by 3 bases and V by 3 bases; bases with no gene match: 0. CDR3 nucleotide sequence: TGTGCCAGCAGCTTCGGGGGGACAGATACGCAGTATTTT. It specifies CASSFGGTDTQYF.

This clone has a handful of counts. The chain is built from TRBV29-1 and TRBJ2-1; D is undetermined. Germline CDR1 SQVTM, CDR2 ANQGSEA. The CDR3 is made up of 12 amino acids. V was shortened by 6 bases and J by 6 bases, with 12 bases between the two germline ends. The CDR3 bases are TGCAGCGTCCTCCTCTGGGCCAATGAGCAGTTCTTC. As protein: CSVLLWANEQFF.

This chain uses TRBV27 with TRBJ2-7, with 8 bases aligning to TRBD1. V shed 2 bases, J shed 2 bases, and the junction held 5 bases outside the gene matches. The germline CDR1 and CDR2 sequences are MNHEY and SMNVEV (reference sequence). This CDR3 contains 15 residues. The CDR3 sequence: CASSLLGTGTYEQYF. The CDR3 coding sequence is TGTGCCAGCAGTTTACTCGGGACAGGTACCTACGAGCAGTACTTC.